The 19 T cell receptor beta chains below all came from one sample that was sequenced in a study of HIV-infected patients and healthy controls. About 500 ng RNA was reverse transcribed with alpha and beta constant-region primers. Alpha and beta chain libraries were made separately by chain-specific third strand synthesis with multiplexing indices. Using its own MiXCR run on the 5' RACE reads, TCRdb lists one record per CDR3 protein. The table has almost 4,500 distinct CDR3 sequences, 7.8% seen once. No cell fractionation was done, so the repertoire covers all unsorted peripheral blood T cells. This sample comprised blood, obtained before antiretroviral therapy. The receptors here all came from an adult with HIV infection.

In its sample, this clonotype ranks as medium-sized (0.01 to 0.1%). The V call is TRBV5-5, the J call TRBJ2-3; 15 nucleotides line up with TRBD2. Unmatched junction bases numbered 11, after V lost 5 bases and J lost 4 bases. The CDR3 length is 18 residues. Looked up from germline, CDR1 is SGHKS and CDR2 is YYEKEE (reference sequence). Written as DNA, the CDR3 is TGTGCCAGCAGTCGAGGACTAGCGGGAGGGCAGAGCGCAGATACGCAGTATTTT. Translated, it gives CASSRGLAGGQSADTQYF.

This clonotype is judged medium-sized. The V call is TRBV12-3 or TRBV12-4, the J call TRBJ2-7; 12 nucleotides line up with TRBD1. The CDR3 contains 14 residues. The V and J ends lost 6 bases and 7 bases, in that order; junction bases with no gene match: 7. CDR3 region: CASRPGQGAREQYF. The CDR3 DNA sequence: TGTGCCAGCAGGCCGGGACAGGGGGCGAGAGAGCAGTACTTC.

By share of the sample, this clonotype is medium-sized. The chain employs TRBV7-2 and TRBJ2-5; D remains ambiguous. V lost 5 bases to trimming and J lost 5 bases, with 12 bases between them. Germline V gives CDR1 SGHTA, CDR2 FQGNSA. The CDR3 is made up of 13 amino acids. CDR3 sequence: CASSPGSWETQYF. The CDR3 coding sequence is TGTGCCAGCAGCCCCGGGTCCTGGGAGACCCAGTACTTC. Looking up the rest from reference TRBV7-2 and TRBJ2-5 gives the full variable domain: GAGVSQSPSNKVTEKGKDVELRCDPISGHTALYWYRQSLGQGLEFLIYFQGNSAPDKSGLPSDRFSAERTGGSVSTLTIQRTQQEDSAVYLCASSPGSWETQYFGPGTRLLVL.

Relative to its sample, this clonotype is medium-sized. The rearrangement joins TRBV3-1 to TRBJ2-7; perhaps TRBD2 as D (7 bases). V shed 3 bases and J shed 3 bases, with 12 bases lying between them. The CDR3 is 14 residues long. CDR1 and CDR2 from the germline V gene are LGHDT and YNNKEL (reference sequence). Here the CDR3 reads CASSQSGGDYEQYF. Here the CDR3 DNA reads TGTGCCAGCAGCCAGTCGGGGGGCGACTACGAGCAGTACTTC.

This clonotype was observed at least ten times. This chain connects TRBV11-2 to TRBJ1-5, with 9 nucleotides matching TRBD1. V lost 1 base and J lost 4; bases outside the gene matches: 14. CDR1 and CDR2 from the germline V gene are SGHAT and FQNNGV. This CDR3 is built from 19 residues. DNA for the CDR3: TGTGCCAGCAGCTTAGGGGGTACAGGGGGCGTAGGTTCGAATCAGCCCCAGCATTTT. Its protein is CASSLGGTGGVGSNQPQHF.

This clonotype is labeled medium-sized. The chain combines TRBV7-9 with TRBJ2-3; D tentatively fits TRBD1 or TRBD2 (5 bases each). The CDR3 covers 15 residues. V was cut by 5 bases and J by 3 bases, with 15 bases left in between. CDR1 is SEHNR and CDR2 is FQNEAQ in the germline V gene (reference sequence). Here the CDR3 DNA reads TGTGCCAGCAGCGCCGAGCTGGGACGGACAGATACGCAGTATTTT. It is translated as CASSAELGRTDTQYF.

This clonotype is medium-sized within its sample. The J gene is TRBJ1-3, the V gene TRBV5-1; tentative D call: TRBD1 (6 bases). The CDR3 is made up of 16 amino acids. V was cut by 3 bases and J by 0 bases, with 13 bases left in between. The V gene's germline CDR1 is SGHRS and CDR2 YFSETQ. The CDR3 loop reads CASSSDSHSSGNTIYF. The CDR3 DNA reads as TGCGCCAGCAGCTCGGACAGTCACAGCTCTGGAAACACCATATATTTT.

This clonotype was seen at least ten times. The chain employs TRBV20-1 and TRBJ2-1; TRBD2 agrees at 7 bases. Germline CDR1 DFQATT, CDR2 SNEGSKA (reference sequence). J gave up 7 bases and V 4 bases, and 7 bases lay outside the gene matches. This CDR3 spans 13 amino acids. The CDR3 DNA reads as TGCAGTGCTATCCCTAGCGGTCTTAATGAGCAGTTCTTC. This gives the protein CSAIPSGLNEQFF.

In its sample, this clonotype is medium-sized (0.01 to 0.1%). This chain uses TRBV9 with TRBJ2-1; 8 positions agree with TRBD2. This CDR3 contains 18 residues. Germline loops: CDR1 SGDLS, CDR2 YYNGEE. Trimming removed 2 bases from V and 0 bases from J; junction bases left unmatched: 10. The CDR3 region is CASSVSSGAGLSYNEQFF. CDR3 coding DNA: TGTGCCAGCAGCGTCAGTAGCGGGGCCGGCCTCTCCTACAATGAGCAGTTCTTC.

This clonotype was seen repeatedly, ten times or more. CDR3 amino acids: CASSPGVLSSEAFF. The CDR3 DNA sequence: TGTGCCAGCAGCCCCGGGGTCTTAAGCTCTGAAGCTTTCTTT. The rearrangement joins TRBV7-3 to TRBJ1-1; D remains ambiguous. CDR3 length equals 14 residues. Germline CDR1 is SGHTA and CDR2 is FQGTGA. V lost 5 bases and J lost 6, with 16 bases in between.

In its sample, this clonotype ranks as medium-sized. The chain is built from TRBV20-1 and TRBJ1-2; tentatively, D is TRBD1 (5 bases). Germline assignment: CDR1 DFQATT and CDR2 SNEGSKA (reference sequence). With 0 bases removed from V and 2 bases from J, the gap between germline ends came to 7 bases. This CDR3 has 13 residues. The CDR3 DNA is TGCAGTGCTAGAGACAGGGAGAACTATGGCTACACCTTC. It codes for CSARDRENYGYTF.

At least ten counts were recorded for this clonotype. In DNA, the CDR3 is TGTGCCAGCAGTCGAACAGCTTACGAGCAGTACTTC. This sequence encodes CASSRTAYEQYF. The chain couples TRBV12-3 or TRBV12-4 to TRBJ2-7; no definite D call. V was shortened by 5 bases and J by 4 bases, with 9 bases between the two germline ends. The CDR3 sequence is 12 residues long.

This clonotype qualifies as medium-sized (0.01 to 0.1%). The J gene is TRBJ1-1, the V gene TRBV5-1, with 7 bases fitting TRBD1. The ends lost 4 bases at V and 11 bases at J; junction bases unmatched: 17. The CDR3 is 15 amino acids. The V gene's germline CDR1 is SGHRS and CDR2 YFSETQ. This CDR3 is CASSLRQGSGLGAFF. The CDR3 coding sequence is TGCGCCAGCAGCCTGCGACAGGGCTCGGGGCTTGGCGCTTTCTTT. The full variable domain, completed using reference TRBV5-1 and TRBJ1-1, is KAGVTQTPRYLIKTRGQQVTLSCSPISGHRSVSWYQQTPGQGLQFLFEYFSETQRNKGNFPGRFSGRQFSNSRSEMNVSTLELGDSALYLCASSLRQGSGLGAFFGQGTRLTVV.

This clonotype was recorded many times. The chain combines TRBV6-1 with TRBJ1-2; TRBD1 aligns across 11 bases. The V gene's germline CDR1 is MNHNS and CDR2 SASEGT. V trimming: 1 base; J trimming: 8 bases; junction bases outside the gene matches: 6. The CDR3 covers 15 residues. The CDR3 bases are TGTGCCAGCAGTGAAGTTGGGGGACAGGGGGACGGCTACACCTTC. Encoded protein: CASSEVGGQGDGYTF.

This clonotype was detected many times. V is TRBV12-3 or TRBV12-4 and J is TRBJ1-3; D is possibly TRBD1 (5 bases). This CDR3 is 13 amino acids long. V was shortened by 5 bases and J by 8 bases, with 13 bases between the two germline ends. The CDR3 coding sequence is TGTGCCAGCAGTCATCAGGGTCCTGACACCATATATTTT. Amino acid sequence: CASSHQGPDTIYF.

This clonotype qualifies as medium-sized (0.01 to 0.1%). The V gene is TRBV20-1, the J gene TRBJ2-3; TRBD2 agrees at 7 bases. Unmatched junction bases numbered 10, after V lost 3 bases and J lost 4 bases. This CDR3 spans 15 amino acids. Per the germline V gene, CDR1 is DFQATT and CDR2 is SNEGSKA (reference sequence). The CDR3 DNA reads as TGCAGTGCTAGTACTCGTTTAGCGGGTTCAGATACGCAGTATTTT. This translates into CSASTRLAGSDTQYF.

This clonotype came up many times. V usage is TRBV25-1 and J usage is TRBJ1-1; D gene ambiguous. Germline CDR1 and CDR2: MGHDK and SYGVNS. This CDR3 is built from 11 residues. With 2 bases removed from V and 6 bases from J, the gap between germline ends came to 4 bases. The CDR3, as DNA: TGTGCCAGCAGTGAAACGGCTGAAGCTTTCTTT. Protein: CASSETAEAFF.

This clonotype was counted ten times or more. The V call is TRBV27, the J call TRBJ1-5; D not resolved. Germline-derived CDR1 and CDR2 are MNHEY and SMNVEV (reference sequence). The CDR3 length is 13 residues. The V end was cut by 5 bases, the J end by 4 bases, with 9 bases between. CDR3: CASSPMWNQPQHF. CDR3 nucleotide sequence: TGTGCCAGCAGTCCTATGTGGAATCAGCCCCAGCATTTT.

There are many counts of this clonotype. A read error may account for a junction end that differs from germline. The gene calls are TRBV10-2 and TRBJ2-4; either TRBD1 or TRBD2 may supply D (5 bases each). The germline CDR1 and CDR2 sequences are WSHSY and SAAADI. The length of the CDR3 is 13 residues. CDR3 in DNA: TGCGCCAGCACCGATAATGGGCCGGGGACCCCCAGCTTC. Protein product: CASTDNGPGTPSF.